This TCR beta chain was recorded in a study of blood T cell repertoires in COVID-19. For the study at large: Whether acute or convalescent, the COVID-19 samples came from the United States, Italy and Spain. In each case, the material was cDNA or gDNA derived from T cells, B-cell-depleted T cells, or PBMCs.

The CDR3 runs to 14 residues. Trimming shortened V by 4 bases and J by 7 bases, and 17 bases separated the two germline ends. Germline CDR1 MNHEY, CDR2 SVGAGI. In the study's own analysis: Estimation of nucleated cell counts was performed using reference gene primer amplification. Data came from immunoSEQ multiplex PCR; TCRdb stores just in-frame clones and leaves some out. Clonal size and the V and J genes are those of that table, whereas D and trimming came from the DNA. Here the sample spans under 400,000 clones, around 87% being singletons. The rearrangement joins TRBV6-5 to TRBJ2-7; D perhaps matches TRBD1 (6 bases). Sequenced sample: peripheral blood. This TCR came from a woman under 40 with COVID-19, enrolled during active disease. The CDR3 DNA reads TGTGCCAGCAGTTTTACAGGGAACCTGGGGGAGCAGTACTTC. Translation: CASSFTGNLGEQYF.